Below are 30 T cell receptor beta chains sequenced from a single sample in a study of shared clonotypes between healthy human individuals. Using immunoSEQ multiplex PCR, the repertoire was profiled, and TCRdb retains in-frame clones only, with some absent. This sample has 330,000 or so clones, with 73% found just once. What was sequenced was memory CD4+ T cells sorted from blood. This sample's subset: CD45RA-negative fraction. Receptor source: a man aged 25-40 years in good health.

V gene TRBV5-1 combines with J gene TRBJ2-7, with 11 nucleotides matching TRBD1. This CDR3 is 15 amino acids long. Germline V lookup: CDR1 SGHRS, CDR2 YFSETQ. J was trimmed by 6 bases and V by 5 bases; bases with no gene match: 10. The CDR3 here is CASRLNPGTGGEQYF. The DNA for the CDR3 is TGCGCCAGCAGGTTGAACCCCGGGACAGGGGGCGAGCAGTACTTC.

This clone was seen a single time. The chain uses TRBV19 and TRBJ2-1, with D perhaps TRBD1 or TRBD2 (6 bases each). Trimming shortened V by 2 bases and J by 5 bases, and 16 bases separated the two germline ends. Germline V gene sequence: CDR1 LNHDA, CDR2 SQIVND (reference sequence). The CDR3 is made up of 16 amino acids. The CDR3 DNA reads as TGTGCCAGTAGTATATCTGGTCTAGGGGGGAACAATGAGCAGTTCTTC. Translated: CASSISGLGGNNEQFF. Variable domain in full (rest from reference TRBV19 and TRBJ2-1): DGGITQSPKYLFRKEGQNVTLSCEQNLNHDAMYWYRQDPGQGLRLIYYSQIVNDFQKGDIAEGYSVSREKKESFPLTVTSAQKNPTAFYLCASSISGLGGNNEQFFGPGTRLTVL.

This clone has just a few counts. The gene calls are TRBV7-2 and TRBJ2-7; weak D call: TRBD2 (5 bases). Germline V CDR1 and CDR2: SGHTA, FQGNSA. The V end was cut by 5 bases, the J end by 5 bases, with 19 bases between. The CDR3 covers 15 residues. CDR3 sequence: CASSRSSIFGDEQYF. The DNA for the CDR3 is TGTGCCAGCAGCAGGTCTAGCATTTTTGGCGACGAGCAGTACTTC.

This sequence joins TRBV5-1 and TRBJ2-7, with TRBD2 matching 10 bases. The CDR3 is made up of 13 amino acids. Losses at the gene ends were 7 bases for V and 5 bases for J; bases not matched to a gene: 6. Germline V gene sequence: CDR1 SGHRS, CDR2 YFSETQ. Here the CDR3 reads CASGLAGDDEQYF. The CDR3 region has the DNA TGCGCCAGCGGGCTAGCGGGAGATGACGAGCAGTACTTC.

DNA for the CDR3: TGCGCCAGCAGCCAGGGGGGACTAGCGGGGGCACATGACAATGAGCAGTTCTTC. Its protein product is CASSQGGLAGAHDNEQFF. The chain is built from TRBV4-3 and TRBJ2-1; 14 bases line up with TRBD2. Germline values: CDR1 LGHNA, CDR2 YSLEER. Trimming took 3 bases from V and 5 from J; bases not matched to a gene: 9. CDR3 length equals 18 residues.

This chain uses TRBV6-1 with TRBJ1-5; no definite D call. Trimming left V 7 bases short and J 2 bases short, with 6 bases between. The CDR3 is made up of 12 amino acids. Germline CDR1 and CDR2: MNHNS and SASEGT. The CDR3, as DNA: TGTGCCAGCACGGGCGGCAATCAGCCCCAGCATTTT. This gives the protein CASTGGNQPQHF.

The V and J genes are TRBV5-5 and TRBJ2-7, with D uncertain. Germline V gives CDR1 SGHKS, CDR2 YYEKEE (reference sequence). Trimming removed 1 base from V and 3 bases from J, with 8 bases in between. This CDR3 has 13 residues. This CDR3 reads CASSLRGNYEQYF. DNA of the CDR3: TGTGCCAGCAGCTTGCGTGGCAACTACGAGCAGTACTTC.

This chain links TRBV7-6 with TRBJ1-6; D gene unclear. This CDR3 spans 12 amino acids. Trimming stripped 3 bases from V and 10 bases from J, with 7 bases between. Germline V gene sequence: CDR1 SGHVS, CDR2 FNYEAQ. CDR3 residues: CASSFPDSPLHF. The CDR3 DNA follows: TGTGCCAGCAGCTTTCCAGACTCACCCCTCCACTTT. Drawing the rest from reference TRBV7-6 and TRBJ1-6, the complete variable domain is GAGVSQSPRYKVTKRGQDVALRCDPISGHVSLYWYRQALGQGPEFLTYFNYEAQQDKSGLPNDRFSAERPEGSISTLTIQRTEQRDSAMYRCASSFPDSPLHFGNGTRLTVT.

Here the CDR3 reads CASSLDVSSPNTIYF. The CDR3 coding sequence is TGTGCCAGCAGCTTAGACGTCAGTTCGCCGAACACCATATATTTT. The chain uses TRBV7-9 and TRBJ1-3, with no clear D. From germline, CDR1 is SEHNR and CDR2 FQNEAQ (reference sequence). V was pared by 1 base and J by 7 bases, with 14 bases between. CDR3 length: 15 residues. Full variable domain (rest looked up from reference TRBV7-9 and TRBJ1-3): DTGVSQNPRHKITKRGQNVTFRCDPISEHNRLYWYRQTLGQGPEFLTYFQNEAQLEKSRLLSDRFSAERPKGSFSTLEIQRTEQGDSAMYLCASSLDVSSPNTIYFGEGSWLTVV.

The chain couples TRBV2 to TRBJ2-1; TRBD1 or TRBD2 may be the D gene (6 bases each). V lost 4 bases, J lost 7 bases, and 14 bases lay in between. The CDR3 has 14 amino acids. Per germline, CDR1 SNHLY and CDR2 FYNNEI. The CDR3 region is CASSGGALTNEQFF. As DNA, the CDR3 is TGTGCCAGCAGTGGGGGGGCGCTTACGAATGAGCAGTTCTTC.

Worth noting for this clone: Other nucleotide sequences in the sample specify the same CDR3. This chain connects TRBV19 to TRBJ2-6, with D uncertain. Trimming removed 3 bases from V and 4 bases from J, with 7 bases in between. Germline V gene data show CDR1 as LNHDA and CDR2 as SQIVND (reference sequence). CDR3 length: 14 amino acids. CDR3 region: CASSMGSGANVLTF. In DNA, the CDR3 is TGTGCCAGTAGTATGGGAAGCGGGGCCAACGTCCTGACTTTC. Drawing the rest from reference TRBV19 and TRBJ2-6, the complete variable domain is DGGITQSPKYLFRKEGQNVTLSCEQNLNHDAMYWYRQDPGQGLRLIYYSQIVNDFQKGDIAEGYSVSREKKESFPLTVTSAQKNPTAFYLCASSMGSGANVLTFGAGSRLTVL.

Regarding this clone: Other DNA sequences within the sample encode an identical CDR3. The chain links TRBV10-3 to TRBJ2-5, with D maybe TRBD2 (5 bases). This CDR3 is 14 amino acids long. The germline V and J ends were trimmed by 2 bases and 2 bases, with 9 bases remaining between them. From germline, CDR1 is ENHRY and CDR2 SYGVKD. CDR3 nucleotide sequence: TGTGCCATCAGTGAGGGGAGAGCACAAGAGACCCAGTACTTC. Amino acids: CAISEGRAQETQYF.

The genes are TRBV27 and TRBJ2-5; D call uncertain. Trimming removed 3 bases at V and 4 bases at J, with 9 bases between. CDR1 and CDR2 (germline): MNHEY, SMNVEV (reference sequence). This CDR3 region has 13 residues. CDR3 in DNA: TGTGCCAGCAGTTTGCGCTTCTCAGAGACCCAGTACTTC. Translation gives CASSLRFSETQYF.

This clone turned up a few times. The CDR3 reads CASSLMWEGMSVEQFF. CDR3 nucleotide sequence: TGTGCCAGCAGCTTGATGTGGGAGGGGATGTCGGTGGAACAGTTCTTC. The V gene is TRBV5-6, the J gene TRBJ2-1, with 7 bases matching TRBD2. The CDR3 spans 16 residues. The germline V gene has CDR1 SGHDT and CDR2 YYEEEE. The ends lost 1 base at V and 13 bases at J; junction bases unmatched: 17.

The rearrangement uses TRBV7-6 and TRBJ2-3, with D maybe TRBD2 (5 bases). Germline assignment: CDR1 SGHVS and CDR2 FNYEAQ. CDR3 length: 12 residues. Trimming took 5 bases from V and 7 from J, leaving 10 bases between them. The CDR3 protein is CASSGPGNTQYF. In DNA form, the CDR3 reads TGTGCCAGCAGCGGCCCGGGGAATACGCAGTATTTT.

The chain links TRBV30 to TRBJ1-1, with unresolved D. The CDR3 is 11 residues long. Trimming shortened V by 7 bases and J by 4 bases, and 10 bases separated the two germline ends. The germline gives CDR1 GTSNPN, CDR2 SVGIG (reference sequence). This CDR3 reads CASEGGTEAFF. The DNA for the CDR3 is TGTGCCTCAGAGGGTGGCACTGAAGCTTTCTTT.

This clone was observed a single time. The chain joins TRBV27 to TRBJ2-3; 14 bases are shared with TRBD2. V dropped 7 bases and J dropped 8; count of bases not matched to a gene: 5. The CDR3 extends over 14 amino acids. Germline CDR1 and CDR2: MNHEY and SMNVEV (reference sequence). The CDR3 nucleotides are TGTGCCAGCAACCAAGGGACTAGCGGGAGTACGCAGTATTTT. It encodes CASNQGTSGSTQYF.

V and J are TRBV2 and TRBJ1-5; weak D call: TRBD1 (6 bases). CDR3 size: 13 residues. Per the germline V gene, CDR1 is SNHLY and CDR2 is FYNNEI. The V end was cut by 6 bases, the J end by 1 base, with 7 bases between. The CDR3: CASRGTSNQPQHF. CDR3 nucleotides: TGTGCCAGCAGGGGGACAAGCAATCAGCCCCAGCATTTT.

The CDR3, as DNA: TGTGCCAGCACCCGACAGACTTTCTACGAGCAGTACTTC. It codes for CASTRQTFYEQYF. The genes are TRBV2 and TRBJ2-7; tentative D call: TRBD1 (5 bases). Trimming removed 7 bases at V and 3 bases at J, with 13 bases between. Germline assignment: CDR1 SNHLY and CDR2 FYNNEI. The CDR3 sequence is 13 residues long.

There are many counts of this clone. At the DNA level, this CDR3 is encoded by other sequences in the same sample as well. The chain combines TRBV7-2 with TRBJ1-2; no clear D gene. Germline CDR1 is SGHTA and CDR2 is FQGNSA. CDR3 size: 13 residues. V lost 1 base and J 5 bases, leaving 8 bases between the germline ends. The CDR3 DNA sequence: TGTGCCAGCAGCTTAGAACCCGTTTATGGCTACACCTTC. It codes for CASSLEPVYGYTF.

Only one count was recorded for this clone. V is TRBV28 and J is TRBJ2-7, with a possible D match to TRBD2 (6 bases). CDR3 length equals 14 residues. V dropped 6 bases and J dropped 4 bases, with 16 bases sitting between them. Germline CDR1 reads MDHEN; CDR2 reads SYDVKM. For the CDR3, the DNA is TGTGCCAGCAGGGGGCAGGCGGGATGGTACGAGCAGTACTTC. Protein sequence: CASRGQAGWYEQYF.

The chain couples TRBV27 to TRBJ2-2; 9 nucleotides match TRBD2. V was clipped by 2 bases and J by 5 bases; unmatched bases: 6. This CDR3 is 16 amino acids long. Germline V gene data show CDR1 as MNHEY and CDR2 as SMNVEV (reference sequence). The CDR3 DNA sequence: TGTGCCAGCAGTTTAGTGACTAGCGGATTAACCGGGGAGCTGTTTTTT. Its protein product is CASSLVTSGLTGELFF.

The V and J genes are TRBV28 and TRBJ2-3; TRBD2 is a possible D gene (6 bases). With 3 bases removed from V and 2 bases from J, the gap between germline ends came to 15 bases. Germline V CDR1 and CDR2: MDHEN, SYDVKM. This CDR3 is built from 16 residues. The CDR3 here is CASSFSGVTPTDTQYF. The CDR3 bases are TGTGCCAGCAGTTTTTCGGGGGTGACCCCCACAGATACGCAGTATTTT.

This clone has only a few counts. The chain employs TRBV18 and TRBJ2-7; D is ambiguous. V dropped 2 bases and J dropped 2 bases, with 7 bases sitting between them. CDR3 length equals 13 residues. The germline V gene has CDR1 KGHSH and CDR2 LQKENI. The chain's CDR3 is CASSPYSTYEQYF. DNA of the CDR3: TGTGCCAGCTCACCATACAGCACCTACGAGCAGTACTTC.

The chain employs TRBV27 and TRBJ1-5, with no clear D. Germline-derived CDR1 and CDR2 are MNHEY and SMNVEV (reference sequence). The ends were cut back, 7 bases at V and 7 bases at J, with 23 bases in the middle. CDR3 length: 16 amino acids. CDR3 sequence: CASTPAYGAGEQPQHF. CDR3 DNA: TGTGCCAGCACCCCGGCGTACGGCGCGGGTGAGCAGCCCCAGCATTTT.

The sample holds a few counts of this clone. CDR3 DNA: TGTGCCAGCAGCCGATTCCCGGCGGACTCTGGGGCCAACGTCCTGACTTTC. Residues: CASSRFPADSGANVLTF. J is TRBJ2-6 and V is TRBV7-9; D gene unclear. This CDR3 spans 17 amino acids. With 5 bases removed from V and 0 bases from J, the gap between germline ends came to 14 bases. Germline V lookup: CDR1 SEHNR, CDR2 FQNEAQ (reference sequence).

This clone was seen a few times. V gene TRBV18 combines with J gene TRBJ1-2; TRBD1 matches 7 bases. Per the germline V gene, CDR1 is KGHSH and CDR2 is LQKENI. The CDR3 totals 13 residues. Losses at the gene ends were 3 bases for V and 8 bases for J; bases not matched to a gene: 6. CDR3 bases: TGTGCCAGCTCACCCGACAGGGCACAAGGCTACACCTTC. This codes for CASSPDRAQGYTF.

The V call is TRBV2, the J call TRBJ2-4; the D gene could be TRBD1 or TRBD2 (6 bases each). Germline V CDR1 and CDR2: SNHLY, FYNNEI. Trimming shortened V by 8 bases and J by 1 base, and 21 bases separated the two germline ends. The length of the CDR3 is 17 residues. Here the CDR3 DNA reads TGTGCCAGCGGGGGGACAAGGGCTGATACGGCCAAAAACATTCAGTACTTC. Protein product: CASGGTRADTAKNIQYF.

This sequence joins TRBV19 and TRBJ2-2; D ambiguous. Trimming left V 8 bases short and J 6 bases short, with 7 bases between. From germline, CDR1 is LNHDA and CDR2 SQIVND (reference sequence). The length of the CDR3 is 11 residues. The CDR3 protein is CASQRPGELFF. CDR3 nucleotide sequence: TGTGCCAGTCAGCGACCCGGGGAGCTGTTTTTT.

The CDR3 spells CASSFRGTAVNTEAFF. CDR3 nucleotide sequence: TGTGCCAGCAGCTTCCGAGGGACAGCCGTTAACACTGAAGCTTTCTTT. The chain has TRBV7-8 and TRBJ1-1; 7 bases match TRBD1. Germline CDR1 reads SGHVS; CDR2 reads FQNEAQ. The length of the CDR3 is 16 residues. The V segment lost 3 bases and the J segment 2 bases; nucleotides outside the gene matches: 9.